This T cell receptor (beta chain) was captured in a study of CD8+ T cells in alopecia areata. General study points: One nonresponder makes the tie between baseline CD8+ expansion and response uncertain. Higher clonality was seen in lesional scalp than in normal scalp, especially in alopecia totalis/universalis.

Indicated treatment: oral pan-JAK inhibitor, 5-10 mg twice daily. Patients with alopecia areata provided lesional scalp punch biopsies as well as peripheral blood. The authors sorted CD4+ and CD8+ T cells from PBMCs. RNA, once extracted, was reverse transcribed into cDNA for use as the sequencing template. The method was immunoSEQ multiplex PCR; TCRdb's version includes in-frame clones alone and lacks a portion of them. The profile shows about 120,000 clones, roughly 57% of them singletons. Regarding this clone: Its cognate antigen is unknown.

Trimming took 4 bases from V and 4 from J, leaving 8 bases between them. The length of the CDR3 is 12 residues. In germline, CDR1 is SGHRS, CDR2 YFSETQ. The sequencing used CD4+ T cells sorted from blood, collected at week 4, from a patient treated with tofacitinib. The gene calls are TRBV5-1 and TRBJ2-5, with unresolved D. This TCR was sampled from a human donor with alopecia areata. The CDR3 bases are TGCGCCAGCAGCATCGATCCAGAGACCCAGTACTTC. Translation: CASSIDPETQYF.